This TCR beta chain was documented in a study of a mutant IDH1 vaccine in newly diagnosed glioma. Study summary: The study started vaccination 4-6 weeks after radiotherapy alone, or with temozolomide cycles.

Regarding time point: week 5, during vaccination. The study gave 300 ug of mutant IDH1 20-mer peptide per vaccine dose, with topical imiquimod. Donors harbored newly found WHO grade 3 or 4 IDH1-mutant, ATRX-lost astrocytomas. This CDR3 is 13 amino acids long. The germline CDR1 and CDR2 sequences are SGHRS and YFSETQ. V was cut by 0 bases and J by 4 bases, with 5 bases left in between. Only in-frame clones appear in the TCRdb table, and some are missing; sequencing was by immunoSEQ multiplex PCR. The sample holds some 33,000 clones, around 60% seen once. In the case of this clone: The antigen remains undetermined.

The sample consisted of PBMCs, taken from a glioma patient whose treatment included an IDH1 peptide vaccine. This sequence joins TRBV5-1 and TRBJ1-5; perhaps TRBD1 as D (5 bases). The sequence was obtained from a woman in her late teens or twenties with glioma. CDR3: CASSLAGNQPQHF. DNA for the CDR3: TGCGCCAGCAGCTTGGCAGGGAATCAGCCCCAGCATTTT.